The rows below give T cell receptor beta chains drawn from one sample of a study of T cells expressing NK-cell markers. With the 5' RACE reads reprocessed, TCRdb shows one record per CDR3 protein and no DNA. Here the sample table reports roughly 380,000 distinct CDR3 sequences. Sequencing input: blood T cells: a sorted CD56 or NKG2C T cell subset, CD4+ or CD8+ T cells, or bulk PBMC T cells (not recorded which). The receptors were sampled from a man aged 18-75 years in good health. The CDR3 runs from the conserved cysteine through the conserved F or W.

TRBV3-1	TRBJ2-6	CASSPLPGATGANVLTF
TRBV4-1	TRBJ2-3	CASSQGSGGAKDTQYF
TRBV11-2	TRBJ2-7	CASSLDVGTYEQYF
TRBV28	TRBJ1-5	CASRPDGRTQPQHF
TRBV28	TRBJ2-5	CASSLFGGLAETQYF
TRBV6-1	TRBJ2-3	CASRSTSGGVDTQYF
TRBV5-1	TRBJ2-3	CASSLEASGARDTQYF
TRBV13	TRBJ2-5	CASSLGDRAGETQYF
TRBV27	TRBJ1-2	CASSPHRDSYGYTF
TRBV6-1	TRBJ2-3	CAGKGTATDTQYF
TRBV20-1	TRBJ2-7	CSAREWGATRQYF
TRBV5-5	TRBJ2-5	CASSPAAGLAQETQYF
TRBV18	TRBJ2-7	CASSRQTGAYQGEQYF
TRBV7-8	TRBJ1-4	CASSLAVPPVKLFF